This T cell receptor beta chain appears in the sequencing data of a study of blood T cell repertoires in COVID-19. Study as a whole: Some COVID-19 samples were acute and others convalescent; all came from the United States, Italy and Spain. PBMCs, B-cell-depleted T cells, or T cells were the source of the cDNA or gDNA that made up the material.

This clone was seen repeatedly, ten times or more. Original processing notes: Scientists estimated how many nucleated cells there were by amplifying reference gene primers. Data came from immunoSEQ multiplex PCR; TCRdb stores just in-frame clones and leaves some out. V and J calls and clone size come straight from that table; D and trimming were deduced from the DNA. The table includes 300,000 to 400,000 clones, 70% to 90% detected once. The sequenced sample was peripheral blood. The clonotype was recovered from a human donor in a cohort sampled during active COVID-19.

CDR3 amino acids: CASSSYDLAGGTDTQYF. The CDR3 DNA reads as TGTGCCAGCAGCTCCTACGATCTAGCGGGGGGCACAGATACGCAGTATTTT. The rearrangement links TRBV5-4 to TRBJ2-3; 10 bases are a match to TRBD2. This CDR3 contains 17 residues. After removal of 3 bases from V and 1 base from J, the junction contained 8 bases not matched to a gene. The germline V gene has CDR1 SGHNT and CDR2 YYREEE (reference sequence). Together with reference TRBV5-4 and TRBJ2-3, the CDR3 gives the full variable domain: ETGVTQSPTHLIKTRGQQVTLRCSSQSGHNTVSWYQQALGQGPQFIFQYYREEENGRGNFPPRFSGLQFPNYSSELNVNALELDDSALYLCASSSYDLAGGTDTQYFGPGTRLTVL.